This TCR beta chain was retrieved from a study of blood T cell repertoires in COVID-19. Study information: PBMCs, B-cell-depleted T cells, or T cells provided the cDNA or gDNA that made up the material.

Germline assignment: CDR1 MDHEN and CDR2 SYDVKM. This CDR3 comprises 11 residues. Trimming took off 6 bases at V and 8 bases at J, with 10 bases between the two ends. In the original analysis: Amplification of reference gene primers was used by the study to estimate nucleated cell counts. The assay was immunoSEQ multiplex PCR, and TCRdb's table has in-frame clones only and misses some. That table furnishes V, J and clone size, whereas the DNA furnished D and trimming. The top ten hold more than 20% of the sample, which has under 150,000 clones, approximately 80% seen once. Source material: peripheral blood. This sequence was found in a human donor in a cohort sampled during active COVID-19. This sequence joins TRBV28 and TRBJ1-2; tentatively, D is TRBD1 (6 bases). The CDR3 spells CASSYRDGYTF. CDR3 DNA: TGTGCCAGCAGCTACAGGGACGGCTACACCTTC.